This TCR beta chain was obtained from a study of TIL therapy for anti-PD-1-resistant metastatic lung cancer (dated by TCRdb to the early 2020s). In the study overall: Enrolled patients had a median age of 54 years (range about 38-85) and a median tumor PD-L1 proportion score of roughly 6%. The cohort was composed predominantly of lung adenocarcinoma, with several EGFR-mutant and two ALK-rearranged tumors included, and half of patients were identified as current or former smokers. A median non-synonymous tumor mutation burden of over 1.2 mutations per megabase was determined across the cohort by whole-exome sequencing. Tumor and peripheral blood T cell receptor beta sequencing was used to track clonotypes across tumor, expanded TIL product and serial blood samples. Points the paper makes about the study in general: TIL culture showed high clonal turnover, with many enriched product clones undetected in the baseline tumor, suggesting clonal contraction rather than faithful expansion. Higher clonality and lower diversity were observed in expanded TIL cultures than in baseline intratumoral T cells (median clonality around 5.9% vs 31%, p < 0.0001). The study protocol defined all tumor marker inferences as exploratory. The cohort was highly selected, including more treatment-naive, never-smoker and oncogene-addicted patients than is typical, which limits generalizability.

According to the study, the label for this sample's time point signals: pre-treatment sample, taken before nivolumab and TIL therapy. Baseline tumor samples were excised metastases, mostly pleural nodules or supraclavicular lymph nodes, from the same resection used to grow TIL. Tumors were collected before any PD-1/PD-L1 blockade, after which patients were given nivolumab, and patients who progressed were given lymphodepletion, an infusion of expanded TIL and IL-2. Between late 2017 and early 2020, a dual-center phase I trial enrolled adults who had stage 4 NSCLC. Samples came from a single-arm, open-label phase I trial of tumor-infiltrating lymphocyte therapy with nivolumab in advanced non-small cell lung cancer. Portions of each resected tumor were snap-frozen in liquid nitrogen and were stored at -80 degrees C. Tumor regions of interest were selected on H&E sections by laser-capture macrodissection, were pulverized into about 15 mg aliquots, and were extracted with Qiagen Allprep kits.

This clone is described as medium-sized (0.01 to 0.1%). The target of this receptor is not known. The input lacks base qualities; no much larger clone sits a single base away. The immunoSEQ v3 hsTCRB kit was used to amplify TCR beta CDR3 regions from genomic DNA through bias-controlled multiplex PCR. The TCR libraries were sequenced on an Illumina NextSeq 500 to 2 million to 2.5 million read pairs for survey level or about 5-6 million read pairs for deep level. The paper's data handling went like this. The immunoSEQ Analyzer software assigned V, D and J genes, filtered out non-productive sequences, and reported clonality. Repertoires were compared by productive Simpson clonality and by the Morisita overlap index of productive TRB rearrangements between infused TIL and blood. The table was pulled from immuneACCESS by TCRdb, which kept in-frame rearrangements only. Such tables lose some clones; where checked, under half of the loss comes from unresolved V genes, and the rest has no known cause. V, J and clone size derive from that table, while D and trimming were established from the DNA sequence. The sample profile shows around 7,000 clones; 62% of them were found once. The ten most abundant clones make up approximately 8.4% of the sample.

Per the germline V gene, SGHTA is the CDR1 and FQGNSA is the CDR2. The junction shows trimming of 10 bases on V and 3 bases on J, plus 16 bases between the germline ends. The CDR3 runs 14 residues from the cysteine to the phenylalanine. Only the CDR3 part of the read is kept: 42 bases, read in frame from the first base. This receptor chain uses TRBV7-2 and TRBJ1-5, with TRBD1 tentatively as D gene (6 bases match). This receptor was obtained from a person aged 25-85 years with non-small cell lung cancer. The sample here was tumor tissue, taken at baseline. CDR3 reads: CATKSTGLNQPQHF. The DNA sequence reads TGTGCCACCAAGTCGACAGGCCTCAATCAGCCCCAGCATTTT. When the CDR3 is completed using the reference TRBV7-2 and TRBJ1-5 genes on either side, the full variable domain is GAGVSQSPSNKVTEKGKDVELRCDPISGHTALYWYRQSLGQGLEFLIYFQGNSAPDKSGLPSDRFSAERTGGSVSTLTIQRTQQEDSAVYLCATKSTGLNQPQHFGDGTRLSIL.